This passage covers 23 T cell receptor beta chains from one sample sequenced in a study of blood T cell repertoires in COVID-19. Here immunoSEQ multiplex PCR was the method, and the copy in TCRdb shows in-frame clones only, minus some. This sample has some 180,000 clones, with approximately 90% found just once. Sequenced input: peripheral blood. The receptors were sampled from a man aged 50 to 60 who had recovered from COVID-19.

V gene TRBV19 combines with J gene TRBJ2-1, with 15 bases lining up with TRBD2. Looked up from germline, CDR1 is LNHDA and CDR2 is SQIVND (reference sequence). V lost 3 bases, J lost 10 bases, and 7 bases stayed unmatched. The CDR3 has 16 amino acids. CDR3 amino acids: CASSIGTSGGTQEQFF. For the CDR3, the DNA is TGTGCCAGTAGTATCGGGACTAGCGGGGGGACCCAAGAGCAGTTCTTC.

The chain couples TRBV12-3 or TRBV12-4 to TRBJ1-4; a possible D gene is TRBD1 (5 bases). Trimming took off 3 bases at V and 8 bases at J, with 10 bases between the two ends. This CDR3 is 13 amino acids long. In DNA, the CDR3 is TGTGCCAGCAGTTTTGCAGGGTGGGAAAAACTGTTTTTT. This codes for CASSFAGWEKLFF.

This rearrangement joins TRBV5-1 to TRBJ2-7; 7 bases are a match to TRBD1. Germline trimming cut 0 bases from V and 5 bases from J; bases unmatched to any gene: 8. Germline CDR1 reads SGHRS; CDR2 reads YFSETQ. This CDR3 has 15 residues. The CDR3 here is CASSLVPDRADEQYF. The CDR3 region has the DNA TGCGCCAGCAGCTTGGTCCCCGACAGGGCAGACGAGCAGTACTTC.

The chain uses TRBV3-1 (or the pseudogene TRBV3-2) and TRBJ1-2; D ambiguous. The CDR3 runs to 12 residues. Looked up from germline, CDR1 is LGHDT and CDR2 is YNNKEL (reference sequence). Trimming took 1 base from V and 4 from J, leaving 4 bases between them. The CDR3 coding sequence is TGTGCCAGCAGCCAAGGGCCCTATGGCTACACCTTC. Residues: CASSQGPYGYTF.

This clone was seen a single time. The chain combines TRBV7-2 with TRBJ2-3; 9 positions agree with TRBD2. This CDR3 is 16 amino acids long. Germline V CDR1 and CDR2: SGHTA, FQGNSA. V lost 4 bases to trimming and J lost 1 base; unmatched junction nucleotides: 6. The CDR3 region is CASSSKREARTDTQYF. In DNA, the CDR3 is TGTGCCAGCAGCTCCAAGCGGGAGGCACGCACAGATACGCAGTATTTT.

The chain links TRBV4-2 to TRBJ1-4; the D gene is possibly TRBD1 (5 bases). The germline gives CDR1 LGHNA, CDR2 YNFKEQ. This CDR3 has 19 residues. V lost 0 bases, J lost 2 bases, and 19 bases lay in between. As DNA, the CDR3 is TGTGCCAGCAGCCAAGAGTTACGACGAGGGGCGGGGACTAATGAAAAACTGTTTTTT. This codes for CASSQELRRGAGTNEKLFF.

The chain recombines TRBV6-5 with TRBJ1-1, with D possibly TRBD1 on 5 matching bases. V was trimmed by 0 bases and J by 6 bases, leaving 17 bases between them. Germline-derived CDR1 and CDR2 are MNHEY and SVGAGI. CDR3 length: 16 amino acids. The DNA of the CDR3 is TGTGCCAGCAGTTACTCGGGGGGAGCCGCTTTACCTGAAGCTTTCTTT. This sequence encodes CASSYSGGAALPEAFF.

The V gene is TRBV6-6, the J gene TRBJ1-3; D may be TRBD1 (5 bases). Germline assignment: CDR1 MNHNY and CDR2 SVGAGI (reference sequence). Trimming shortened V by 2 bases and J by 0 bases, and 11 bases separated the two germline ends. The CDR3 covers 16 residues. As DNA, the CDR3 is TGTGCCAGCAGTTACCCTGGGGGGTCCTCTGGAAACACCATATATTTT. It codes for CASSYPGGSSGNTIYF.

The rearrangement uses TRBV9 and TRBJ2-1, with TRBD2 matching over 10 bases. V lost 5 bases and J lost 5; bases outside the gene matches: 7. Germline CDR1 is SGDLS and CDR2 is YYNGEE. The CDR3 spans 15 residues. CDR3 amino acids: CASRPAGGPDNEQFF. The CDR3 nucleotides are TGTGCCAGCAGACCAGCGGGGGGGCCGGACAATGAGCAGTTCTTC.

The chain has TRBV30 and TRBJ1-1; TRBD1 is a possible D gene (6 bases). V lost 5 bases and J lost 5, with 18 bases in between. The CDR3 has 14 amino acids. The germline gives CDR1 GTSNPN, CDR2 SVGIG (reference sequence). CDR3 in DNA: TGTGCCTGGGGGGGGGCGCCCCGAGGGACTGAAGCTTTCTTT. Translating it yields CAWGGAPRGTEAFF.

This chain uses TRBV27 with TRBJ2-7; D possibly corresponds to TRBD1 (6 bases). The CDR3 has 13 amino acids. The V end was cut by 6 bases, the J end by 5 bases, with 14 bases between. Germline loops: CDR1 MNHEY, CDR2 SMNVEV (reference sequence). The CDR3 is CASRTSGGHEQYF. CDR3 sequence (DNA): TGTGCCAGCAGGACCAGTGGGGGCCACGAGCAGTACTTC.

The chain's CDR3 is CASSRGGDQPQHF. The CDR3 DNA reads as TGTGCCAGTAGTCGGGGGGGAGATCAGCCCCAGCATTTT. The gene calls are TRBV19 and TRBJ1-5; possible D gene TRBD1, 5 bases. Germline CDR1 and CDR2: LNHDA and SQIVND (reference sequence). The germline V and J ends were trimmed by 5 bases and 5 bases, with 10 bases remaining between them. The CDR3 covers 13 residues. The full variable domain, with the rest looked up from reference TRBV19 and TRBJ1-5, is DGGITQSPKYLFRKEGQNVTLSCEQNLNHDAMYWYRQDPGQGLRLIYYSQIVNDFQKGDIAEGYSVSREKKESFPLTVTSAQKNPTAFYLCASSRGGDQPQHFGDGTRLSIL.

The gene calls are TRBV30 and TRBJ2-7; TRBD1 matches 7 bases. The CDR3 covers 11 residues. V gave up 8 bases and J gave up 6 bases; unmatched junction bases: 7. Looked up from germline, CDR1 is GTSNPN and CDR2 is SVGIG (reference sequence). The CDR3 sequence is CALVRGREQYF. The CDR3 bases are TGTGCCCTGGTTAGGGGGCGCGAGCAGTACTTC.

The chain links TRBV7-2 to TRBJ1-3, with D unresolved. The CDR3 spans 15 residues. The germline CDR1 and CDR2 sequences are SGHTA and FQGNSA. The V end lost 1 base, the J end lost 4 bases, and 11 bases lay between the germline ends. CDR3 sequence reads: CASSLEAVSGNTIYF. The CDR3 DNA reads as TGTGCCAGCAGCTTAGAAGCGGTCTCCGGAAACACCATATATTTT.

V usage is TRBV5-5 and J usage is TRBJ2-5; TRBD2 agrees at 10 bases. The CDR3 is 18 amino acids. With V trimmed by 0 bases and J by 2 bases, 10 bases remained unmatched. Germline V gene lookup returns CDR1 SGHKS and CDR2 YYEKEE (reference sequence). CDR3 bases: TGTGCCAGCAGCTTGGCCCCAGCGGGGGGGCCGAAGCAAGAGACCCAGTACTTC. As protein: CASSLAPAGGPKQETQYF.

The chain carries TRBV5-4 and TRBJ2-7; TRBD2 agrees at 10 bases. V gave up 0 bases and J gave up 0 bases; unmatched junction bases: 3. The CDR3 totals 16 residues. Per the germline V gene, CDR1 is SGHNT and CDR2 is YYREEE (reference sequence). The CDR3 sequence: CASSLVASGSSYEQYF. The CDR3 DNA is TGTGCCAGCAGCTTGGTTGCTAGCGGGAGCTCCTACGAGCAGTACTTC.

The chain recombines TRBV6-5 with TRBJ1-6, with TRBD1 matching 9 bases. J was trimmed by 4 bases and V by 6 bases; bases with no gene match: 4. CDR3 size: 15 residues. Germline V gene lookup returns CDR1 MNHEY and CDR2 SVGAGI. CDR3 sequence reads: CASSRDRAYNSPLHF. In nucleotides, the CDR3 is TGTGCCAGCAGCCGGGACAGGGCGTATAATTCACCCCTCCACTTT.

V gene TRBV24-1 combines with J gene TRBJ1-1; 7 bases are shared with TRBD1. Germline CDR1 is KGHDR and CDR2 is SFDVKD. This CDR3 has 12 residues. With 6 bases clipped from V and 4 bases from J, the junction kept 1 base outside the gene matches. The CDR3 region is CATSRGPTEAFF. In DNA, the CDR3 is TGTGCCACCAGTAGGGGGCCCACTGAAGCTTTCTTT.

The chain joins TRBV28 to TRBJ2-3, with D tentatively TRBD1 (6 bases). Between the trimmed V and J ends, which lost 2 bases and 4 bases, there was a span of 13 bases. This CDR3 is 15 amino acids long. The germline gives CDR1 MDHEN, CDR2 SYDVKM. CDR3 loop: CASSLRRGVADTQYF. The CDR3 DNA reads as TGTGCCAGCAGTTTACGCAGGGGAGTGGCAGATACGCAGTATTTT.

The chain has TRBV5-1 and TRBJ1-2; D unresolved. The CDR3 spans 15 residues. Germline values: CDR1 SGHRS, CDR2 YFSETQ. V shed 0 bases and J shed 0 bases, with 9 bases lying between them. The CDR3 here is CASSLVGSTNYGYTF. For the CDR3, the DNA is TGCGCCAGCAGCTTGGTGGGCAGCACTAACTATGGCTACACCTTC.

This chain joins TRBV27 and TRBJ2-7, with 8 bases identical to TRBD1. Unmatched junction bases numbered 4, after V lost 6 bases and J lost 0 bases. The CDR3 loop spans 14 amino acids. CDR1 is MNHEY and CDR2 is SMNVEV in the germline V gene (reference sequence). The CDR3 DNA is TGTGCCAGCAGGTGGACAGGGTCCTCCTACGAGCAGTACTTC. Amino acids: CASRWTGSSYEQYF.

The chain recombines TRBV6-5 with TRBJ1-2; 9 nucleotides align to TRBD1. The CDR3 loop spans 13 amino acids. CDR1 and CDR2 from the germline V gene are MNHEY and SVGAGI. The trim removed 6 bases at V and 3 bases at J, leaving 2 bases unmatched. The CDR3 DNA is TGTGCCAGCAGAGGACAGGGGCACTATGGCTACACCTTC. It specifies CASRGQGHYGYTF.

This clone came up a few times. The CDR3, as DNA: TGCGCCAGCAGCTTCGGGACTAGACAAGAGACCCAGTACTTC. This translates into CASSFGTRQETQYF. This chain joins TRBV5-1 and TRBJ2-5, with 8 positions matching TRBD2. The CDR3 runs 14 residues. The V gene end was trimmed by 2 bases and the J gene end by 2 bases; junction bases not matched to a gene: 2. Per germline, CDR1 SGHRS and CDR2 YFSETQ.